This entry lists 9 T cell receptor beta chains sequenced from one sample in a study of cytomegalovirus exposure and HLA in healthy donors. Researchers ran the PCR with 60 Vbeta and 13 Jbeta primers. Data came from immunoSEQ multiplex PCR; TCRdb stores just in-frame clones and leaves some out. The sample consists of some 180,000 clones, 70% to 80% of them appearing once. Sequencing used PBMCs. Receptors originate from a young man in good health and CMV-seronegative.

The V gene is TRBV5-1, the J gene TRBJ2-5, with TRBD1 matching 7 bases. This CDR3 region has 15 residues. Losses at the gene ends were 1 base for V and 1 base for J; bases not matched to a gene: 4. Germline lookup yields CDR1 SGHRS and CDR2 YFSETQ. CDR3 DNA sequence: TGCGCCAGCAGCTTGAGGGGGCTCCCCCAAGAGACCCAGTACTTC. Translating gives CASSLRGLPQETQYF. Filled out from reference TRBV5-1 and TRBJ2-5, the complete variable domain reads KAGVTQTPRYLIKTRGQQVTLSCSPISGHRSVSWYQQTPGQGLQFLFEYFSETQRNKGNFPGRFSGRQFSNSRSEMNVSTLELGDSALYLCASSLRGLPQETQYFGPGTRLLVL.

This chain joins TRBV9 and TRBJ2-5; TRBD2 agrees at 10 bases. This CDR3 is 15 amino acids long. V lost 0 bases and J lost 7; bases outside the gene matches: 6. The germline V gene has CDR1 SGDLS and CDR2 YYNGEE. CDR3 sequence: CASSVGTSGTGTQYF. The CDR3 nucleotides are TGTGCCAGCAGCGTAGGGACTAGCGGAACGGGGACCCAGTACTTC.

The genes are TRBV7-9 and TRBJ2-2, with D uncertain. The V end lost 5 bases, the J end lost 6 bases, and 16 bases lay between the germline ends. The CDR3 spans 15 residues. In germline, CDR1 is SEHNR, CDR2 FQNEAQ (reference sequence). The DNA of the CDR3 is TGTGCCAGCAGCCCTGGCGGTGGTCCCTCCGGGGAGCTGTTTTTT. Its translation: CASSPGGGPSGELFF.

This clone was seen a single time. The chain is built from TRBV13 and TRBJ1-1; the match to TRBD1 covers 7 bases. Looked up from germline, CDR1 is PRHDT and CDR2 is FYEKMQ (reference sequence). The CDR3 totals 18 residues. V dropped 0 bases and J dropped 0; count of bases not matched to a gene: 10. Here the CDR3 DNA reads TGTGCCAGCAGCTTAGGGGATTCCGGGGGACAGATGAACACTGAAGCTTTCTTT. Translating gives CASSLGDSGGQMNTEAFF.

The chain combines TRBV27 with TRBJ1-3; D is unclear. CDR3 size: 14 residues. Trimming pared 0 bases from V and 4 bases from J, leaving 7 bases between. Germline CDR1 reads MNHEY; CDR2 reads SMNVEV (reference sequence). Here the CDR3 DNA reads TGTGCCAGCAGTTTATCGGCCGCCGGAAACACCATATATTTT. Residues: CASSLSAAGNTIYF.

This chain links TRBV10-3 with TRBJ1-2, with D unclear. The CDR3 is 15 residues long. Per germline, CDR1 ENHRY and CDR2 SYGVKD. Between the trimmed V and J ends, which lost 2 bases and 4 bases, there was a span of 14 bases. DNA for the CDR3: TGTGCCATCAGTGAGGGACTGAGGACGATCTATGGCTACACCTTC. Amino acids: CAISEGLRTIYGYTF.

The rearrangement uses TRBV2 and TRBJ2-7; perhaps TRBD2 as D (6 bases). Germline-derived CDR1 and CDR2 are SNHLY and FYNNEI. The V gene lost 6 bases and the J gene lost 4 bases, with 13 bases spanning the gap. The CDR3 length is 13 residues. The chain's CDR3 is CASSRDWIYEQYF. CDR3 DNA sequence: TGTGCCAGCAGCCGGGACTGGATTTACGAGCAGTACTTC. Combining the CDR3 with reference TRBV2 and TRBJ2-7 gives the whole variable domain EPEVTQTPSHQVTQMGQEVILRCVPISNHLYFYWYRQILGQKVEFLVSFYNNEISEKSEIFDDQFSVERPDGSNFTLKIRSTKLEDSAMYFCASSRDWIYEQYFGPGTRLTVT.

This clone has just one count. This chain uses TRBV5-1 with TRBJ1-3, with 12 bases that match TRBD1. Losses at the gene ends were 4 bases for V and 4 bases for J; bases not matched to a gene: 12. The CDR3 sequence is 18 residues long. The germline V gene has CDR1 SGHRS and CDR2 YFSETQ. CDR3 loop: CASSTQPGQGAKGNTIYF. The CDR3 bases are TGCGCCAGCAGCACACAACCGGGACAGGGGGCGAAAGGAAACACCATATATTTT.

This clone has a handful of counts. This chain joins TRBV27 and TRBJ1-1; D is perhaps TRBD1 (6 bases). The V end lost 4 bases, the J end lost 0 bases, and 15 bases lay between the germline ends. This CDR3 contains 16 residues. Germline V gives CDR1 MNHEY, CDR2 SMNVEV (reference sequence). CDR3 loop: CASSSSWTAMNTEAFF. CDR3 bases: TGTGCCAGCAGTTCCTCATGGACAGCAATGAACACTGAAGCTTTCTTT.